This record concerns one TCR beta chain sequence. Its specific antigen is unknown. Per-base quality was not reported, and no clone a single base away is much larger than it. The data belong to a study of blood T cell repertoires in COVID-19 (dated by TCRdb to between 2020 and 2021). About the full investigation: Samples covering the acute and convalescent phases of COVID-19 were provided by collaborators in the United States, Italy and Spain. The prospective study material was composed of cDNA or gDNA derived from T cells, B-cell-depleted T cells, or PBMCs. Subjects who had been exposed to COVID-19, were actively infected with it, or had recovered from it provided the deeply sampled blood TCRbeta repertoires that made up the dataset. The repertoires were made available in a free public database intended to serve as a resource for research on the immune response to SARS-CoV-2. The samples were drawn from two sources: the first 160 participants of the ongoing ImmuneRACE study, and over 950 subjects contributed by 6 global collaborators. Nearly every sample came with metadata listing a de-identified subject ID, COVID-19 status, age in years and sex. Where available, HLA class I and class II types were taken from metadata supplied by the sample provider and were not determined by assay-based typing.

TCRbeta CDR3 regions were amplified from genomic DNA by means of the immunoSEQ Assay, a bias-controlled multiplex PCR. In the source study's methods: Nucleated cell counts per sample were estimated from amplification of reference gene primers within the assay. To quantify the absolute abundance of each unique TCRbeta CDR3 rearrangement, sequence reads were collapsed and filtered. For each sample, productive Simpson clonality was calculated by taking the square root of Simpson's diversity index across productive rearrangements. TCRdb took this table from immuneACCESS and kept in-frame rearrangements with V and J called. Such tables lack part of the clones; where checked against another copy, unresolved V genes explain under half of the gap, and the rest is unexplained. V and J calls and clone size come straight from that table; D and trimming were deduced from the DNA. Present in this sample are approximately 240,000 clones, 65% to 85% of which were seen just once. The ten largest make up roughly 1.3% of the sample.

What the study reported, not specific to this receptor: Clinical and demographic metadata were provided uncurated, with the amount varying by source and participant.

At one collaborating source in Seattle, patients were enrolled during active infection and were followed longitudinally through the course of disease. The collaborating institutions used their own protocols to collect whole blood in K2EDTA tubes. For TCRbeta analysis, collaborators shipped samples in one of three forms: frozen whole blood, isolated PBMCs, or DNA extracted from either of those sample types. Germline trimming amounts to 1 base on V and 7 bases on J, with 10 as the count of junction bases outside the gene matches. The CDR3 has 16 amino acids, counting the end cysteine and phenylalanine. Here the CDR3 DNA is all that survives: 48 bases in frame from base 1. The germline V gene (reference sequence) gives CDR1 as SGHKS and CDR2 as YYEKEE.

This sequence uses TRBV5-5 and TRBJ2-1; TRBD1 fits 8 bases in the junction. The TCR was taken from a woman aged 25 to 39 with COVID-19, enrolled during active disease. The sample was peripheral blood. The DNA is as follows: TGTGCCAGCAGCTTGTTTTCCGGGACAGGACGGAATGAGCAGTTCTTC. Its product reads: CASSLFSGTGRNEQFF.